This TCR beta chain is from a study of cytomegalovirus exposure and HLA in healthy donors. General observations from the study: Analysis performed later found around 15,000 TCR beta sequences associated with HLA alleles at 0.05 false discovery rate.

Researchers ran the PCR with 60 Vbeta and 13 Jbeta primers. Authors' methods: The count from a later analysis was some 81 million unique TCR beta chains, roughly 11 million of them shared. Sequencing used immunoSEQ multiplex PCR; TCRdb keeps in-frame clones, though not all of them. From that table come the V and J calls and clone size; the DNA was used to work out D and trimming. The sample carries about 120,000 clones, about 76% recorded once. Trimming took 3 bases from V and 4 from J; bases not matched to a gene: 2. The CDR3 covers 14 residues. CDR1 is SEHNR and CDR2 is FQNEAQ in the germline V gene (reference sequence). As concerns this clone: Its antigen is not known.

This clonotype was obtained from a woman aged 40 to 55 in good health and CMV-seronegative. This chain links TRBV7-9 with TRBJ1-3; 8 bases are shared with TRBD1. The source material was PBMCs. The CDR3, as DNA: TGTGCCAGCAGCTTGACAGGGGCAGGAAACACCATATATTTT. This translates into CASSLTGAGNTIYF.